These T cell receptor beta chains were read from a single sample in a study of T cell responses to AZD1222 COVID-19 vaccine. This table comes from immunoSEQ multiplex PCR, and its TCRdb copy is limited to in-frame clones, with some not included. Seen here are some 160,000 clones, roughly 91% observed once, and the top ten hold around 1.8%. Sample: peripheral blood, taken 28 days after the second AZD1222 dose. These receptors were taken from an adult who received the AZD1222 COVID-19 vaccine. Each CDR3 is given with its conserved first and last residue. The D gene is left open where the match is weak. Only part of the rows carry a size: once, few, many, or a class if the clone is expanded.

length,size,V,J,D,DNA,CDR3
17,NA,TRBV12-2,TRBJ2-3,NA,TGTGCAAGTCATACCTCCCCCCGTAGCAAAGTTGTGGATACGCAGTATTTT,CASHTSPRSKVVDTQYF
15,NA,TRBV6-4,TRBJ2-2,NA,TGTGCCAGCAGTGAGGCAGCAGGGAACACCGGGGAGCTGTTTTTT,CASSEAAGNTGELFF
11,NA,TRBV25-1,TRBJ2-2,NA,TGTGCCAGCAGTGACACCGGGGAGCTGTTTTTT,CASSDTGELFF
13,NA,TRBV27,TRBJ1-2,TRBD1,TGTGCCAGCAGCCCAGGGGGCGTTCGTGGCTACACCTTC,CASSPGGVRGYTF
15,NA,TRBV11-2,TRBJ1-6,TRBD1,TGTGCCAGCAGCTTTGGACAGGCTAGGCAATCACCCCTCCACTTT,CASSFGQARQSPLHF
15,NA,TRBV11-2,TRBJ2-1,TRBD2,TGTGCCAGCAGCTTGGGTAGCGGGGGCTACAATGAGCAGTTCTTC,CASSLGSGGYNEQFF
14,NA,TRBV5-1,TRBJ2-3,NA,TGCGCCAGCAGGCGGGGACAATCCACAGATACGCAGTATTTT,CASRRGQSTDTQYF
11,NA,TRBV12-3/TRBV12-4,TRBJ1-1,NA,TGTGCCAGCAGTTTCCGGGGTGAAGCTTTCTTT,CASSFRGEAFF
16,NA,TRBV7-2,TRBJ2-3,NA,TGTGCCAGCAGCTTAGTTGGGGTACGGGACACAGATACGCAGTATTTT,CASSLVGVRDTDTQYF
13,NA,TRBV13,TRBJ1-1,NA,TGTGCCAGCCAAATAGCCTATGACGCTGAAGCTTTCTTT,CASQIAYDAEAFF
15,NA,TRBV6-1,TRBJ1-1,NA,TGTGCCAGCAGCGAAGGGTGGATTGGGGGCACTGAAGCTTTCTTT,CASSEGWIGGTEAFF
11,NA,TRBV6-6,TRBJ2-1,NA,TGTGCCAGCAGTAACGATAGGGAGGAGTTCTTC,CASSNDREEFF
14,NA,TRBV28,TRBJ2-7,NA,TGTGCCAGCAGTTTATACAGGGACGTAGACGAGCAGTACTTC,CASSLYRDVDEQYF
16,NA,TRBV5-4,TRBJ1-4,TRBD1,TGTGCCAGCAGCGTCAATCAGGGGGCCATGGGAGGAAAACTGTTTTTT,CASSVNQGAMGGKLFF
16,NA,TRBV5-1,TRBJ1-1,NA,TGCGCCAGCAGCTTTGGCCGAGGGGCCCTGAACACTGAAGCTTTCTTT,CASSFGRGALNTEAFF
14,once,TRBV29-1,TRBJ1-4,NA,TGCAGCGTTTTGACGGTTGCAACTAATGAAAAACTGTTTTTT,CSVLTVATNEKLFF
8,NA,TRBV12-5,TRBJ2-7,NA,TGTGCTAGGACCGAGCAGTACTTC,CARTEQYF
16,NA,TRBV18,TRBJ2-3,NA,TGTGCCAGCTCGTCGACACATGAGTCTAGCACAGATACGCAGTATTTT,CASSSTHESSTDTQYF
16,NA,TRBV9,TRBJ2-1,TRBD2,TGTGCCAGCAGCGCCCTGGCGGGGGGCTCCTACAATGAGCAGTTCTTC,CASSALAGGSYNEQFF
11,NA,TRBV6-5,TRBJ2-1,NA,TGTGCCAGCCGGGGACTTAATGAGCAGTTCTTC,CASRGLNEQFF
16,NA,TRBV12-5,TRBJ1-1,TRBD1,TGTGCTAGTGGTCCCTTGACAGGGGGGAGTGGGACTGAAGCTTTCTTT,CASGPLTGGSGTEAFF
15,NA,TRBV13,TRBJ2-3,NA,TGTGCCAGCAGCTTCCGGGGTAGCGGAGGAGATACGCAGTATTTT,CASSFRGSGGDTQYF
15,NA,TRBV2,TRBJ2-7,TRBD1,TGTGCCAGCACCACAGAGACAGGGGGCTCCTACGAGCAGTACTTC,CASTTETGGSYEQYF
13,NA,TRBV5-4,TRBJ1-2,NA,TGTGCCAGCAGCTACGGCAGGATCGATGGCTACACCTTC,CASSYGRIDGYTF
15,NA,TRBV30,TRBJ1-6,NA,TGTGCCTGGACCGGACAGAGCTCCTATAATTCACCCCTCCACTTT,CAWTGQSSYNSPLHF
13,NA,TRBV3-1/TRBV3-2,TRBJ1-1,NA,TGTGCCAGCAGCCAAGTCCAATACACTGAAGCTTTCTTT,CASSQVQYTEAFF
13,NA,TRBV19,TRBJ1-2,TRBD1,TGTGCCAGTAGTCTTGGGACAGGGGATGGCTACACCTTC,CASSLGTGDGYTF
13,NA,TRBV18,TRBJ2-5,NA,TGTGCCAGCTCACTCATTAGTGACAGGAGGCAGTACTTC,CASSLISDRRQYF
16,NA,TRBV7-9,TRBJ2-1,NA,TGTGCCAGCAGCTCACTCGGGACTTCTGAAAACAATGAGCAGTTCTTC,CASSSLGTSENNEQFF
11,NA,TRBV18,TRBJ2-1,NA,TGTGCCAGCTCACGAGGGAATGAGCAGTTCTTC,CASSRGNEQFF
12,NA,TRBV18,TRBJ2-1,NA,TGTGCCAGCTCACCAACTAAGTATGAGCAGTTCTTC,CASSPTKYEQFF
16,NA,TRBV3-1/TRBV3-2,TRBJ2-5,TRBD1,TGTGCCAGCAGCCCCCCGGGACAGGGTCCTCAAGAGACCCAGTACTTC,CASSPPGQGPQETQYF